This record concerns one T cell receptor (beta chain) sequence. The time point denotes: pretreatment peripheral blood. These data come from a study of PD-L1 blockade in urothelial cancer. Germline V lookup: CDR1 SGHTA, CDR2 FQGTGA. This CDR3 is 16 amino acids long. The trim removed 5 bases at V and 2 bases at J, leaving 4 bases unmatched. Clones were read by immunoSEQ multiplex PCR, and TCRdb kept only the in-frame ones, dropping some. The sample records fewer than 40,000 clones, approximately 89% being singletons. The sample here was PBMCs, taken around atezolizumab (anti-PD-L1) treatment. The chain joins TRBV7-3 to TRBJ2-2; TRBD1 aligns across 11 bases. The source is a woman aged 55-70 years with urothelial cancer. CDR3 residues: CASSRGTGGNTGELFF. The CDR3 DNA follows: TGTGCCAGCAGCCGAGGGACAGGGGGTAACACCGGGGAGCTGTTTTTT. The full variable domain, completed using reference TRBV7-3 and TRBJ2-2, is GAGVSQTPSNKVTEKGKYVELRCDPISGHTALYWYRQSLGQGPEFLIYFQGTGAADDSGLPNDRFFAVRPEGSVSTLKIQRTERGDSAVYLCASSRGTGGNTGELFFGEGSRLTVL.